The rows below give T cell receptor beta chains drawn from one sample of a study of beta chain features in type 1 diabetes. The repertoire was sequenced with immunoSEQ multiplex PCR; TCRdb's copy has only in-frame clones and lacks some. The table lists under 300,000 clones, around 22% of them singletons, with roughly 0.011% in the top ten. Sequencing input: naive CD4+ T cells from blood. The receptors here all came from a woman in her thirties with type 1 diabetes. CDR3s include the opening cysteine and the closing phenylalanine or tryptophan. D genes are given only for firm matches. Only part of the rows carry a size: once, few, many, or a class if the clone is expanded.

j_call d_call v_call clone_size cdr3_aa cdr3_nt
TRBJ1-1 - TRBV29-1 - CSASRRGDTEAFF TGCAGCGCATCCAGGAGGGGAGACACTGAAGCTTTCTTT
TRBJ1-5 - TRBV7-9 - CASSLGAGNQPQHF TGTGCCAGCAGCTTAGGGGCGGGGAATCAGCCCCAGCATTTT
TRBJ2-5 - TRBV19 - CASSARLDVGETQYF TGTGCCAGTAGTGCACGACTAGATGTTGGAGAGACCCAGTACTTC
TRBJ1-2 - TRBV9 - CASSVESSGYTF TGTGCCAGCAGCGTAGAATCTAGTGGCTACACCTTC
TRBJ2-5 TRBD1 TRBV9 - CASSKQGPDETQYF TGTGCCAGCAGCAAACAGGGGCCGGATGAGACCCAGTACTTC
TRBJ1-1 - TRBV28 few CASIYTQGNTEAFF TGTGCCAGCATTTACACCCAGGGGAACACTGAAGCTTTCTTT
TRBJ2-3 - TRBV7-8 - CASSLVLSLQYF TGTGCCAGCAGCTTAGTTCTCTCACTGCAGTATTTT
TRBJ2-1 TRBD1 TRBV6-6 few CAIRTGGLNEQFF TGTGCCATCAGGACAGGGGGCTTAAATGAGCAGTTCTTC
TRBJ1-2 - TRBV21-1 few CASSKAAGGGYTF TGTGCCAGCAGCAAAGCGGCGGGTGGCGGCTACACCTTC
TRBJ1-2 TRBD1 TRBV6-6 - CASSDRGGYYGYTF TGTGCCAGTTCGGACAGGGGAGGATACTATGGCTACACCTTC